One and the same sample provided the 11 T cell receptor beta chains below, sequenced in a study of shared clonotypes between healthy human individuals. The method was immunoSEQ multiplex PCR; TCRdb's version includes in-frame clones alone and lacks a portion of them. The sample shows 1,400,000 or so clones, 97% to 99% of them seen only once. The source material was naive CD4+ T cells sorted from blood. Sample subset: CD45RA+ positively selected. The source is a man aged 25-45 years in good health.

V usage is TRBV6-4 and J usage is TRBJ1-1, with D unresolved. The V gene lost 3 bases and the J gene lost 7 bases, with 12 bases spanning the gap. Germline V gene lookup returns CDR1 MRHNA and CDR2 SNTAGT. CDR3 length: 13 residues. CDR3 in amino acids: CASSEGWALEAFF. The CDR3 region has the DNA TGTGCCAGCAGTGAGGGGTGGGCACTTGAAGCTTTCTTT.

The rearrangement uses TRBV28 and TRBJ1-1, with 10 bases that match TRBD1. Germline loops: CDR1 MDHEN, CDR2 SYDVKM. The J segment lost 6 bases and the V segment lost 6 bases, leaving 4 bases of the junction unmatched. The CDR3 has 13 residues. DNA of the CDR3: TGTGCCAGCAGGACAGGGGGCGCCCCTGAAGCTTTCTTT. Translation: CASRTGGAPEAFF.

V usage is TRBV11-2 and J usage is TRBJ2-4; 7 positions agree with TRBD2. From germline, CDR1 is SGHAT and CDR2 FQNNGV. V was pared by 1 base and J by 0 bases, with 6 bases of the junction left unmatched. The CDR3 consists of 17 residues. For the CDR3, the DNA is TGTGCCAGCAGCTTAGCCGGTCTAGCGGTAGCCAAAAACATTCAGTACTTC. Its translation is CASSLAGLAVAKNIQYF.

This chain uses TRBV11-2 with TRBJ1-5; D gene uncertain. The CDR3 is 12 amino acids. The V and J ends lost 0 bases and 11 bases respectively, with 8 bases between them. Germline V gene data show CDR1 as SGHAT and CDR2 as FQNNGV. The CDR3 DNA reads as TGTGCCAGCAGCTTAGATCTCGGGTCCCAGCATTTT. It specifies CASSLDLGSQHF.

The chain carries TRBV29-1 and TRBJ2-5, with D possibly being TRBD2 (5 bases). CDR1 SQVTM and CDR2 ANQGSEA come from the germline V gene. Trimming shortened V by 5 bases and J by 3 bases, and 13 bases separated the two germline ends. The CDR3 has 13 amino acids. The DNA of the CDR3 is TGCAGCGTTCGCGGGCGGCAAAAAGAGACCCAGTACTTC. It codes for CSVRGRQKETQYF.

In this sample, this clone turned up once. The V call is TRBV5-1, the J call TRBJ2-5; 12 bases are shared with TRBD2. Germline V gives CDR1 SGHRS, CDR2 YFSETQ. Trimming removed 0 bases from V and 4 bases from J; junction bases left unmatched: 7. The CDR3 totals 17 residues. The CDR3 bases are TGCGCCAGCAGCTTGGGACTAGCGGGAGAGGGGCCAGAGACCCAGTACTTC. This encodes CASSLGLAGEGPETQYF.

V usage is TRBV18 and J usage is TRBJ1-4; D call uncertain. CDR3 length equals 16 residues. The germline gives CDR1 KGHSH, CDR2 LQKENI. Trimming pared 5 bases from V and 5 bases from J, leaving 18 bases between. DNA for the CDR3: TGTGCCAGCTCAAGATCAGTAGCGACACACAATGAAAAACTGTTTTTT. It encodes CASSRSVATHNEKLFF.

The V gene is TRBV15, the J gene TRBJ2-1; TRBD2 matches at 11 bases. From germline, CDR1 is LNHNV and CDR2 YYDKDF (reference sequence). Trimming removed 1 base from V and 9 bases from J; junction bases left unmatched: 5. The CDR3 totals 15 residues. The CDR3 spells CATSRVASGRIEQFF. The DNA for the CDR3 is TGTGCCACCAGCAGAGTTGCTAGCGGGAGGATTGAGCAGTTCTTC.

The chain employs TRBV28 and TRBJ2-7, with TRBD1 identical over 8 bases. Germline V lookup: CDR1 MDHEN, CDR2 SYDVKM. The CDR3 spans 13 residues. The ends lost 8 bases at V and 5 bases at J; junction bases unmatched: 8. This chain's CDR3 is CASYRTGLHEQYF. CDR3 DNA: TGTGCCAGCTACCGGACAGGGCTACACGAGCAGTACTTC.

The V gene is TRBV18, the J gene TRBJ1-2, with TRBD1 matching over 10 bases. The CDR3 covers 15 residues. Unmatched junction bases numbered 7, after V lost 6 bases and J lost 3 bases. Germline CDR1 and CDR2: KGHSH and LQKENI. CDR3 sequence reads: CASSTDRGKYYGYTF. As DNA, the CDR3 is TGTGCCAGCTCGACGGACAGGGGGAAATACTATGGCTACACCTTC.

The table lists this clone with a count of one. The V call is TRBV27, the J call TRBJ1-1, with unresolved D. The CDR3 extends over 13 amino acids. Germline assignment: CDR1 MNHEY and CDR2 SMNVEV (reference sequence). Trimming removed 6 bases at V and 2 bases at J, with 10 bases between. CDR3 in DNA: TGTGCCAGCAGCACTGACTCCAACACTGAAGCTTTCTTT. It translates to CASSTDSNTEAFF.